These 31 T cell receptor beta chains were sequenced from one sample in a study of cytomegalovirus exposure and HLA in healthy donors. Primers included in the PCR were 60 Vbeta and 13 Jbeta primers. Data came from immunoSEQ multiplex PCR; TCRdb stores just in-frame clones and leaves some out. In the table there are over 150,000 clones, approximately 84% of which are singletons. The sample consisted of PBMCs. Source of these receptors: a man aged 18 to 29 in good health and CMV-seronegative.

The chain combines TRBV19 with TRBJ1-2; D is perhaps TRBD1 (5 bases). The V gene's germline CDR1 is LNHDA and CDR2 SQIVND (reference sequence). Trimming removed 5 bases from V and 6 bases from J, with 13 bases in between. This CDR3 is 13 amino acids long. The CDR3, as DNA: TGTGCCAGTAGTCGGGGGGGGAGCGATGGCTACACCTTC. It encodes CASSRGGSDGYTF.

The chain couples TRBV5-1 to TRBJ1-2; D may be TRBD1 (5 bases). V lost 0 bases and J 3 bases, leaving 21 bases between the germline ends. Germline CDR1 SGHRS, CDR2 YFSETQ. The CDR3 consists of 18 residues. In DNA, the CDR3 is TGCGCCAGCAGCTTGGCGGGACTCCCACTACCAGATGACTATGGCTACACCTTC. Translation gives CASSLAGLPLPDDYGYTF.

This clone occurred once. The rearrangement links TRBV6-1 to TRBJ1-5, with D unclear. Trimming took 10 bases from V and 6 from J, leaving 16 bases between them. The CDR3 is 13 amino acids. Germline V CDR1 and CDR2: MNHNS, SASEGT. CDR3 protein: CATLGSGSQPQHF. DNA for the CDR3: TGTGCCACCTTAGGGTCGGGGAGTCAGCCCCAGCATTTT.

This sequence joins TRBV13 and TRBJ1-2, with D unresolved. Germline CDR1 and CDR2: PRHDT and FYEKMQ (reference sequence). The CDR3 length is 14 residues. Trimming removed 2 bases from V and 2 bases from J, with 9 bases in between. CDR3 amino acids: CASSLKAANYGYTF. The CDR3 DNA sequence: TGTGCCAGCAGCTTAAAGGCGGCAAACTATGGCTACACCTTC.

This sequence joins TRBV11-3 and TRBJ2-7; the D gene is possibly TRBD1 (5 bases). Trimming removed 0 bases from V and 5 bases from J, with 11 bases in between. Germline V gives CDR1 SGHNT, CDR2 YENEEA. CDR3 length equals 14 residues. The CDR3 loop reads CASSLDDRTHEQYF. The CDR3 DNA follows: TGTGCCAGCAGCTTAGACGACAGAACCCACGAGCAGTACTTC.

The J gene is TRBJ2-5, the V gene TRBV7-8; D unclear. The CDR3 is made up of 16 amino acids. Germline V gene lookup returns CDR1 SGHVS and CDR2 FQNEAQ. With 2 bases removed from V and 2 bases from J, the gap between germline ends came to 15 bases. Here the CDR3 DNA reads TGTGCCAGCAGCTTACACCCGAGCCCATGGCAAGAGACCCAGTACTTC. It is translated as CASSLHPSPWQETQYF.

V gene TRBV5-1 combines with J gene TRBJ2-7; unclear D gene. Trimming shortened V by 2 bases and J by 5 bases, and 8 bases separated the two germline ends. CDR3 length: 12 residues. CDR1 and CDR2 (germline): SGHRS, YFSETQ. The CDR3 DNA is TGCGCCAGCAGCTTCAACATGGACGAGCAGTACTTC. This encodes CASSFNMDEQYF.

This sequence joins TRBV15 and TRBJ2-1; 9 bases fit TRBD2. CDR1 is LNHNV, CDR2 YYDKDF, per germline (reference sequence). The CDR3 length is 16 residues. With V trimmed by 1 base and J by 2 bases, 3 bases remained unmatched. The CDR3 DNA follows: TGTGCCACCAGCAGAGGACTAGCGGAGACCTACAATGAGCAGTTCTTC. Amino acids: CATSRGLAETYNEQFF.

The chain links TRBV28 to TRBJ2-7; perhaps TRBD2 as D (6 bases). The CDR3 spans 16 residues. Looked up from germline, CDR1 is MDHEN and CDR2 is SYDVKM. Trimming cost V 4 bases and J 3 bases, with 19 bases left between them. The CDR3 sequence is CASSSSWDSYFYEQYF. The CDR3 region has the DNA TGTGCCAGCAGTTCGTCTTGGGACTCGTATTTCTACGAGCAGTACTTC.

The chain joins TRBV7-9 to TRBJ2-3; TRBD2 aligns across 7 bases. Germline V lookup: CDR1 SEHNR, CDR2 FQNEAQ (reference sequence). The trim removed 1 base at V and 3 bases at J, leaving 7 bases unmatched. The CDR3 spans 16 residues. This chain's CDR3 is CASSLVVAGATDTQYF. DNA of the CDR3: TGTGCCAGCAGCTTAGTAGTGGCGGGAGCAACAGATACGCAGTATTTT.

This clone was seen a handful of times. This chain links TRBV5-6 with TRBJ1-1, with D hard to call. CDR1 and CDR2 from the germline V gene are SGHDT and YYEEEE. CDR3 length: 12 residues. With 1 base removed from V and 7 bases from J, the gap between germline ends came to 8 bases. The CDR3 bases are TGTGCCAGCAGCTTGTGGAGGGATGAAGCTTTCTTT. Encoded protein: CASSLWRDEAFF.

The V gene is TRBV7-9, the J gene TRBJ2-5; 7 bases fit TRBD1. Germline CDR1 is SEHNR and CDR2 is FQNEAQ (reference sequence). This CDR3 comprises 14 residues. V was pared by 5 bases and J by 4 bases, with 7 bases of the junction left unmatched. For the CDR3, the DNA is TGTGCCAGCAGCGAGGCAGGGGGAAGAGAGACCCAGTACTTC. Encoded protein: CASSEAGGRETQYF.

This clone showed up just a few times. The CDR3 spells CASSIPTGNTEAFF. The DNA for the CDR3 is TGTGCCAGCAGCATTCCGACAGGGAACACTGAAGCTTTCTTT. This chain links TRBV5-6 with TRBJ1-1, with a possible D match to TRBD1 (6 bases). V was cut by 4 bases and J by 1 base, with 11 bases left in between. Germline V CDR1 and CDR2: SGHDT, YYEEEE. The CDR3 covers 14 residues. Using reference TRBV5-6 and TRBJ1-1 for the parts outside the CDR3, the full variable domain is DAGVTQSPTHLIKTRGQQVTLRCSPKSGHDTVSWYQQALGQGPQFIFQYYEEEERQRGNFPDRFSGHQFPNYSSELNVNALLLGDSALYLCASSIPTGNTEAFFGQGTRLTVV.

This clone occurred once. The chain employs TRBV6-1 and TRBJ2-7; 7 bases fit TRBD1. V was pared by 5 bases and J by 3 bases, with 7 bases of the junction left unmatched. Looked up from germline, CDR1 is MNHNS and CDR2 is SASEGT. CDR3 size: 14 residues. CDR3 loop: CASSNPGQRYEQYF. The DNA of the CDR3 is TGTGCCAGCAGTAACCCGGGACAGCGCTACGAGCAGTACTTC.

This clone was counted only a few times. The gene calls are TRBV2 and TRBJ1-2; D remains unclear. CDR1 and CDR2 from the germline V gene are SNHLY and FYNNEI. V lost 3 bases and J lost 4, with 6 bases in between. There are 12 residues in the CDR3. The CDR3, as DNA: TGTGCCAGCAGTGACGATAGCTATGGCTACACCTTC. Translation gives CASSDDSYGYTF.

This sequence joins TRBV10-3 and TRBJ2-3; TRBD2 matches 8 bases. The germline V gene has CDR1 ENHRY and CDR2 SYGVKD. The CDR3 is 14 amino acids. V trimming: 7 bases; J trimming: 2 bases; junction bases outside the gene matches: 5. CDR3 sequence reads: CAITPSGYTDTQYF. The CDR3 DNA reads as TGTGCCATCACCCCTAGCGGGTACACAGATACGCAGTATTTT.

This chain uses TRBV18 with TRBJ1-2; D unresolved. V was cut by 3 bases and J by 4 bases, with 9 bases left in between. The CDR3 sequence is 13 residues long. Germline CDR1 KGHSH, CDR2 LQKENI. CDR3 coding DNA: TGTGCCAGCTCACCGGACTCTGGCTATGGCTACACCTTC. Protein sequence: CASSPDSGYGYTF. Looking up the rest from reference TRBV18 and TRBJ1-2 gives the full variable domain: NAGVMQNPRHLVRRRGQEARLRCSPMKGHSHVYWYRQLPEEGLKFMVYLQKENIIDESGMPKERFSAEFPKEGPSILRIQQVVRGDSAAYFCASSPDSGYGYTFGSGTRLTVV.

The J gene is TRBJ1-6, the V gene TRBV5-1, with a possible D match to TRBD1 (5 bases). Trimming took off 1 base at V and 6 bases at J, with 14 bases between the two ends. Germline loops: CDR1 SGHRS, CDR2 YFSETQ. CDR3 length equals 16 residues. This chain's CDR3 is CASSLTRAGRNSPLHF. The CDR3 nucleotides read TGCGCCAGCAGCTTGACCCGCGCGGGGCGTAATTCACCCCTCCACTTT.

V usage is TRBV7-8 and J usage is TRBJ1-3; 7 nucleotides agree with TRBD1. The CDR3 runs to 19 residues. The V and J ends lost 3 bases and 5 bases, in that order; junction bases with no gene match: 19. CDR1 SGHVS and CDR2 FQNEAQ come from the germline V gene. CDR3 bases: TGTGCCAGCAGCTTCCTGTGGCCGGGACAGCAGAGACACCGAAACACCATATATTTT. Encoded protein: CASSFLWPGQQRHRNTIYF.

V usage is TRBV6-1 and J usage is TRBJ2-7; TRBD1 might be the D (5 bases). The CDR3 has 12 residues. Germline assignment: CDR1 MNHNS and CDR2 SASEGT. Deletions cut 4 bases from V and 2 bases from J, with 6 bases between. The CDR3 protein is CASSGQTYEQYF. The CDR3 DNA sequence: TGTGCCAGCAGTGGACAGACCTACGAGCAGTACTTC.

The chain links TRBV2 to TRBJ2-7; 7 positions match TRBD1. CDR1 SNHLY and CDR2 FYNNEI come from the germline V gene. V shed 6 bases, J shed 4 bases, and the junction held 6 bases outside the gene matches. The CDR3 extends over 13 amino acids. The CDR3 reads CASSNRGQYEQYF. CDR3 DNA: TGTGCCAGCAGCAACAGGGGCCAGTACGAGCAGTACTTC.

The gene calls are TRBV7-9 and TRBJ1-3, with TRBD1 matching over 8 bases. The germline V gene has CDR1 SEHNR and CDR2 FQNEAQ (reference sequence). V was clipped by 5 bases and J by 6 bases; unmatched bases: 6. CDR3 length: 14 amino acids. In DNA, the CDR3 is TGTGCCAGCAGCCCAGGACAGGGCGTAAACACCATATATTTT. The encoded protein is CASSPGQGVNTIYF.

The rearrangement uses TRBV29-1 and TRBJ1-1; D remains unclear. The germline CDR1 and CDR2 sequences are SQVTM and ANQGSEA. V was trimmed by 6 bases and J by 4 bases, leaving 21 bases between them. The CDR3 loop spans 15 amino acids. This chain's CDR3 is CSVPSGFDRGTEAFF. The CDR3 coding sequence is TGCAGCGTACCAAGTGGATTCGACCGGGGCACTGAAGCTTTCTTT.

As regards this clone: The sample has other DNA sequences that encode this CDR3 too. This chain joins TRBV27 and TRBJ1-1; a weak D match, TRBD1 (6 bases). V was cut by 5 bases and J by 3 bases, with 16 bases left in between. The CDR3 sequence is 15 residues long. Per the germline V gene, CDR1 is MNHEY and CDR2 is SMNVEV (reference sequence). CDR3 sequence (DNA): TGTGCCAGCAGTATCAGGGGCCCTAGGTACACTGAAGCTTTCTTT. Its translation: CASSIRGPRYTEAFF.

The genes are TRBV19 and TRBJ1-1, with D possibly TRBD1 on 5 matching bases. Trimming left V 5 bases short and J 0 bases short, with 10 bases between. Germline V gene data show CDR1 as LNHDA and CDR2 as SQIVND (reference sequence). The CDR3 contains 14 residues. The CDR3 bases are TGTGCCAGTAGTGGACACCCAATGAACACTGAAGCTTTCTTT. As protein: CASSGHPMNTEAFF.

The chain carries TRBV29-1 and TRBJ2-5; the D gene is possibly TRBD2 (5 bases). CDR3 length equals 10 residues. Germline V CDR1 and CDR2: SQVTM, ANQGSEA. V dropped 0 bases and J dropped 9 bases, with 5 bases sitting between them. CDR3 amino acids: CSVEEAAQYF. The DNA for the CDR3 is TGCAGCGTTGAAGAAGCGGCCCAGTACTTC. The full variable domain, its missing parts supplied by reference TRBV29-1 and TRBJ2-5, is SAVISQKPSRDICQRGTSLTIQCQVDSQVTMMFWYRQQPGQSLTLIATANQGSEATYESGFVIDKFPISRPNLTFSTLTVSNMSPEDSSIYLCSVEEAAQYFGPGTRLLVL.

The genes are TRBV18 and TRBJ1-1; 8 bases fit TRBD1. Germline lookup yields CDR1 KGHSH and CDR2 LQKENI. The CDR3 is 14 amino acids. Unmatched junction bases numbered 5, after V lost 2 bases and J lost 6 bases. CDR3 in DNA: TGTGCCAGCTCACCAGACAGGGGTAAGGCTGAAGCTTTCTTT. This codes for CASSPDRGKAEAFF.

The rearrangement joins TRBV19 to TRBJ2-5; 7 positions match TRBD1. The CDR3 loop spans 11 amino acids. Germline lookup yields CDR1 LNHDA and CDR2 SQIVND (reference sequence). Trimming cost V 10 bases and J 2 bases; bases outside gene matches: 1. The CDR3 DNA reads TGTGCCACGGGACAGCAAGAGACCCAGTACTTC. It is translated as CATGQQETQYF.

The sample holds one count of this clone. This chain's CDR3 is CASSLNDRVGEQYF. The CDR3 DNA reads TGTGCCAGCAGCCTAAACGACAGGGTGGGTGAGCAGTACTTC. The chain carries TRBV13 and TRBJ2-7; 7 positions match TRBD1. The CDR3 is 14 residues long. The ends lost 5 bases at V and 7 bases at J; junction bases unmatched: 11. Looked up from germline, CDR1 is PRHDT and CDR2 is FYEKMQ (reference sequence).

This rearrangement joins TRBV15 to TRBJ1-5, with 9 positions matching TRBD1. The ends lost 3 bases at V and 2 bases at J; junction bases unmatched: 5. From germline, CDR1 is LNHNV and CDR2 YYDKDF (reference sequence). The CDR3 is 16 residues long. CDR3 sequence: CATSRTGQGGNQPQHF. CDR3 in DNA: TGTGCCACCAGCAGGACGGGACAGGGAGGCAATCAGCCCCAGCATTTT.

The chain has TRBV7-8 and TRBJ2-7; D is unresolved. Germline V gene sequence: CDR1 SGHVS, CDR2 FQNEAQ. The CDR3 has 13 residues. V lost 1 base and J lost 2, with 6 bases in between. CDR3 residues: CASSLELPYEQYF. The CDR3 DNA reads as TGTGCCAGCAGCTTAGAACTACCCTACGAGCAGTACTTC. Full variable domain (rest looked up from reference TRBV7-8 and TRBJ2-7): GAGVSQSPRYKVAKRGQDVALRCDPISGHVSLFWYQQALGQGPEFLTYFQNEAQLDKSGLPSDRFFAERPEGSVSTLKIQRTQQEDSAVYLCASSLELPYEQYFGPGTRLTVT.